This T cell receptor beta chain appears in the sequencing data of a study of OX40 agonist ivuxolimab in advanced cancers. Study-wide background: Recorded diagnoses for dose-escalation patients were hepatocellular carcinoma, melanoma, renal cell or head and neck cancer.

This clone was detected once. Its antigen remains unidentified. Measured with immunoSEQ multiplex PCR; TCRdb has only the in-frame clones, and not every one. The table includes 58,000 or so clones, approximately 80% detected once. The CDR3 has 15 residues. Trimming removed 5 bases from V and 7 bases from J, with 17 bases in between. Germline loops: CDR1 MNHEY, CDR2 SVGAGI. General observations from the study: Fewer expanded clones were found on average in CD4+ than in CD8+ T cells.

This clonotype was obtained from an adult with an advanced solid tumor such as melanoma, head and neck, liver or kidney cancer. Material: CD4+ or CD8+ T cells sorted from blood, obtained in a trial of the OX40 agonist ivuxolimab. This rearrangement joins TRBV6-5 to TRBJ2-2, with D maybe TRBD2 (5 bases). Written as DNA, the CDR3 is TGTGCCAGCAGTCCCCAGCGGTCATGGGGCGGGGAGCTGTTTTTT. As protein: CASSPQRSWGGELFF.